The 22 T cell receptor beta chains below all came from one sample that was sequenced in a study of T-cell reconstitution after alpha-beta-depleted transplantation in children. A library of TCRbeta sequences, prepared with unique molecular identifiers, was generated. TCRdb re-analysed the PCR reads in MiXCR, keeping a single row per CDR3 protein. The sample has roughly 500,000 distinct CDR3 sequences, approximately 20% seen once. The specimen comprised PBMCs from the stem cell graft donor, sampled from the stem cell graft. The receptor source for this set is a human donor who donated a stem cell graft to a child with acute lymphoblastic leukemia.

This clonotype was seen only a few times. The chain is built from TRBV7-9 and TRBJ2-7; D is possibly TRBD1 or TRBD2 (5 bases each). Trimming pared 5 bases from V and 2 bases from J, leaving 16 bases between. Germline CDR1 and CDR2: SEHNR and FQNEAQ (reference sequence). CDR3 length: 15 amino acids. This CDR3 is CASSPGTLRAYEQYF. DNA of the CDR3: TGTGCCAGCAGCCCGGGGACCCTCAGGGCCTACGAGCAGTACTTC.

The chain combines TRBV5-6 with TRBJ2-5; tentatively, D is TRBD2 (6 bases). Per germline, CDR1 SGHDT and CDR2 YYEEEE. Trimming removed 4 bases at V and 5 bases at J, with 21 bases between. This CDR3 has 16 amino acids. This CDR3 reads CASSLPPGDSLETQYF. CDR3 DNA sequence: TGTGCCAGCAGCCTCCCACCGGGAGATTCTTTGGAGACCCAGTACTTC.

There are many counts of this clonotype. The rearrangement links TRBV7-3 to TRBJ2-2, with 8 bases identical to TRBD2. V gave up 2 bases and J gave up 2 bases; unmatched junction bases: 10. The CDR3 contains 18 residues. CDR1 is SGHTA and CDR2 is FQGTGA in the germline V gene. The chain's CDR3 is CASSLAPGLAENTGELFF. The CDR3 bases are TGTGCCAGCAGCTTAGCCCCCGGACTAGCAGAAAACACCGGGGAGCTGTTTTTT. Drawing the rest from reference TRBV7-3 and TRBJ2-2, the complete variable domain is GAGVSQTPSNKVTEKGKYVELRCDPISGHTALYWYRQSLGQGPEFLIYFQGTGAADDSGLPNDRFFAVRPEGSVSTLKIQRTERGDSAVYLCASSLAPGLAENTGELFFGEGSRLTVL.

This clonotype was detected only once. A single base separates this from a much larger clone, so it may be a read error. The CDR3 bases are TGTGCCATCGGTGAGATTGAGGGGATTGAGACCCAGTACTTC. It specifies CAIGEIEGIETQYF. The chain carries TRBV10-3 and TRBJ2-5; D may match TRBD1 or TRBD2 (5 bases each). The CDR3 totals 14 residues. The germline gives CDR1 ENHRY, CDR2 SYGVKD.

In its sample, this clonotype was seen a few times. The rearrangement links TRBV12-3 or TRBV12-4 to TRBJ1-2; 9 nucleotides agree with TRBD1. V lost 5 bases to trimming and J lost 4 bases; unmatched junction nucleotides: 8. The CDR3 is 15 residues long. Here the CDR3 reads CASSPRTGVGYGYTF. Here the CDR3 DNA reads TGTGCCAGCAGTCCGAGGACAGGGGTGGGCTATGGCTACACCTTC.

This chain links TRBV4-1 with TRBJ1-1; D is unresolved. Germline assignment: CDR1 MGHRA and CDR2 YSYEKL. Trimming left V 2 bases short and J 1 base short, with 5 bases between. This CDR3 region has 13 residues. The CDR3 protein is CASSQHWNTEAFF. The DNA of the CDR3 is TGCGCCAGCAGCCAACACTGGAACACTGAAGCTTTCTTT.

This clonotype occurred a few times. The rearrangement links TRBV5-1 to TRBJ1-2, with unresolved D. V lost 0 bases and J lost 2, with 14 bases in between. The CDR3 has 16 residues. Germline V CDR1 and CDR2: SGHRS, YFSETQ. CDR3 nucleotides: TGCGCCAGCAGCTTGGTCGGTCCCTCCGGGAACTATGGCTACACCTTC. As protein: CASSLVGPSGNYGYTF.

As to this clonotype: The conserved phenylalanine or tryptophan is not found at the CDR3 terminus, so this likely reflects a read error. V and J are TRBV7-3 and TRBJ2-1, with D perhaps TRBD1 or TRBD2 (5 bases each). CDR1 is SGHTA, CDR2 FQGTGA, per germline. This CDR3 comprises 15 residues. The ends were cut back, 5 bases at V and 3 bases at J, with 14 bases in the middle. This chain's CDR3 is CASSPGPGSYNEQFL. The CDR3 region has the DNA TGTGCCAGCAGCCCCGGGCCAGGGAGCTACAATGAGCAGTTCTTG.

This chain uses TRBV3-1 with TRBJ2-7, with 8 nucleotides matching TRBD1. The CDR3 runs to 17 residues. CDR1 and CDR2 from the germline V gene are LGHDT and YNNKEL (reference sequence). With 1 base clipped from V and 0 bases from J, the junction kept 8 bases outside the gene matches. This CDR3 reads CASSQGPDRDNSYEQYF. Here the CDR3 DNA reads TGTGCCAGCAGCCAAGGACCGGACAGGGACAACTCCTACGAGCAGTACTTC.

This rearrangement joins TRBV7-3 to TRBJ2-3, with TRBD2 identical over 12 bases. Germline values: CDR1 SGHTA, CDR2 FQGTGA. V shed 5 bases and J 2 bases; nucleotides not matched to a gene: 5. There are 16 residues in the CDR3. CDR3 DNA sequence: TGTGCCAGCAGCCCCCTAGCGGGAGGGTACACAGATACGCAGTATTTT. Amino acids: CASSPLAGGYTDTQYF.

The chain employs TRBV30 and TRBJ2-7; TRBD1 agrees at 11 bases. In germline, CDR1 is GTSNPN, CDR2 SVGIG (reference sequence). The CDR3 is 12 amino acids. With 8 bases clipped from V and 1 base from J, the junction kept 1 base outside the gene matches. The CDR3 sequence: CAGQGASYEQYF. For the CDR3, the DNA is TGTGCCGGACAGGGGGCTTCCTACGAGCAGTACTTC.

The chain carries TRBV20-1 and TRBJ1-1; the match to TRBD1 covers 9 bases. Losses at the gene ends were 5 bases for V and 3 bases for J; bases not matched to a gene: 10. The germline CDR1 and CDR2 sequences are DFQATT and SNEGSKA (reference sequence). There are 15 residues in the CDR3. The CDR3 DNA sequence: TGCAGTGCTCCGGACAGGGGCCACTCACACACTGAAGCTTTCTTT. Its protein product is CSAPDRGHSHTEAFF.

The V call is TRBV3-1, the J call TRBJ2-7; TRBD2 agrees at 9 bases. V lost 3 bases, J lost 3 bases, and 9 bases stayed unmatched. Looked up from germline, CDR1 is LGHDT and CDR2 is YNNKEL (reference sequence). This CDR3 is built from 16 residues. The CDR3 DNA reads TGTGCCAGCAGCCATCTGGCAGCGGGAGGCTACTACGAGCAGTACTTC. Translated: CASSHLAAGGYYEQYF.

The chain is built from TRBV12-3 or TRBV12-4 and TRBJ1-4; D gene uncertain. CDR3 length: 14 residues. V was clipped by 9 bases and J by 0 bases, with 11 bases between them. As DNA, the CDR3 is TGTGCCAGTACGTGGGGATCAACTAATGAAAAACTGTTTTTT. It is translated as CASTWGSTNEKLFF.

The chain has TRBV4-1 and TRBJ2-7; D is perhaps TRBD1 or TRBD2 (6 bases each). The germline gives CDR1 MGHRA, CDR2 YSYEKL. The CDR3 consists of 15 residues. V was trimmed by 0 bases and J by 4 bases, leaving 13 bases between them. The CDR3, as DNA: TGCGCCAGCAGCCAAGATGAGGGGGGTCGGTACGAGCAGTACTTC. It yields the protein CASSQDEGGRYEQYF.

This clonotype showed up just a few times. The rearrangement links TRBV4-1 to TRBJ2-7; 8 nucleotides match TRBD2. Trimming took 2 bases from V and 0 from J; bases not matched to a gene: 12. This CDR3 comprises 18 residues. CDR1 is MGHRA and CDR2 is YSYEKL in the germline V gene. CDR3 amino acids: CASSQSKLAETSSYEQYF. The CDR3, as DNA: TGCGCCAGCAGCCAATCTAAACTAGCGGAAACAAGCTCCTACGAGCAGTACTTC.

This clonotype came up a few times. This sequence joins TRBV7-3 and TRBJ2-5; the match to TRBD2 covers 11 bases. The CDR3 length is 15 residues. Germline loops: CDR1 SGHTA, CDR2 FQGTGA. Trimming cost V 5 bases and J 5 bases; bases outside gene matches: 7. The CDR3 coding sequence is TGTGCCAGCAGCCGCGGGACTAGCGGAGGGGAGACCCAGTACTTC. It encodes CASSRGTSGGETQYF.

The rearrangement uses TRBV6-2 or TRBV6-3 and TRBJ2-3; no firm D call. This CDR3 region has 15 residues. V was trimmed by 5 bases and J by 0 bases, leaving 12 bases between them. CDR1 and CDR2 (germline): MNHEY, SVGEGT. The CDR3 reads CASSLDNPSTDTQYF. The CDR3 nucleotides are TGTGCCAGCAGTCTAGACAATCCTAGCACAGATACGCAGTATTTT.

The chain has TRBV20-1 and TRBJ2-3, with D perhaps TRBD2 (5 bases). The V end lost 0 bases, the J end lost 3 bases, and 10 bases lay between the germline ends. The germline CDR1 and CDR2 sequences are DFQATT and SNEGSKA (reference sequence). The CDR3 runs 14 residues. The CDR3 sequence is CSARDRRWTDTQYF. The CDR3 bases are TGCAGTGCTAGAGATAGGAGGTGGACAGATACGCAGTATTTT.

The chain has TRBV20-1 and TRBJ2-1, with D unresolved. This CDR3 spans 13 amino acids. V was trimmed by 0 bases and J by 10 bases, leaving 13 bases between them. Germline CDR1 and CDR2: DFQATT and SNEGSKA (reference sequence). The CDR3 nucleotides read TGCAGTGCTAGAGATACGGGCCTCAAGGAGCAGTTCTTC. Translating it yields CSARDTGLKEQFF.

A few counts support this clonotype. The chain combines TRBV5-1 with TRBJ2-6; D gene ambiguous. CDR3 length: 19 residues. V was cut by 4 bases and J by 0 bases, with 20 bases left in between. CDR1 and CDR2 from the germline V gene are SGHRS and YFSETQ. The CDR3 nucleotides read TGCGCCAGCAGCCCCCTTACGAAGGTCCTCCGCTCTGGGGCCAACGTCCTGACTTTC. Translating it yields CASSPLTKVLRSGANVLTF.

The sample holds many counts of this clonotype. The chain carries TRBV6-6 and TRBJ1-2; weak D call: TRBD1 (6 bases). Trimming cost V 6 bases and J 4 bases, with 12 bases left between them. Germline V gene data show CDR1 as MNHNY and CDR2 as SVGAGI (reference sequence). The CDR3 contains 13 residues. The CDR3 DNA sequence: TGTGCCAGCAGGTACAGGGACCGCTATGGCTACACCTTC. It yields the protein CASRYRDRYGYTF.